This is a list of T cell receptor beta chains from one sample in a study of OX40 agonist ivuxolimab in advanced cancers. Repertoires were generated with immunoSEQ multiplex PCR, while TCRdb's copy carries only in-frame clones and drops some. The repertoire includes 60,000 to 100,000 clones, 80% to 95% of them detected once, and about 11% sits in the top ten. The material sequenced was CD4+ or CD8+ T cells sorted from blood, taken in a trial of the OX40 agonist ivuxolimab. Every receptor here comes from an adult with an advanced solid tumor such as melanoma, head and neck, liver or kidney cancer. Both conserved end residues are part of each CDR3. D genes are given only for firm matches. Some rows have no size entry. The others give once, few or many, or a class for an expanded clone.

size: -; V: TRBV11-2; length: 16; J: TRBJ1-2; D: -; DNA: TGTGCCAGCAGCTTAGGGCAGGGACCTAATCCCTATGGCTACACCTTC; CDR3: CASSLGQGPNPYGYTF
size: -; V: TRBV14; length: 16; J: TRBJ2-7; D: -; DNA: TGTGCCAGCAGCCAAGAGAGCTACTACGGGGCAGGGGAGCAGTGCTTC; CDR3: CASSQESYYGAGEQCF
size: many; V: TRBV7-2; length: 14; J: TRBJ2-7; D: -; DNA: TGTGCCAGCAGCTTAGGGCTCAGGGGCGACGAGCAGTACTTC; CDR3: CASSLGLRGDEQYF
size: -; V: TRBV27; length: 13; J: TRBJ1-1; D: -; DNA: TGTGCCAGCAGTTACGGGGGGGGCACTGAAGCTTTCTTT; CDR3: CASSYGGGTEAFF
size: -; V: TRBV6-1; length: 15; J: TRBJ2-7; D: TRBD1; DNA: TGTGCCAGCAGTGAGGGACAGGGGATCGGCTACGAGCAGTACTTC; CDR3: CASSEGQGIGYEQYF
size: -; V: TRBV7-9; length: 14; J: TRBJ1-4; D: -; DNA: TGTGCCAGCAGCTTCCAGGGGCGGGGTGAAAAACTGTTTTTT; CDR3: CASSFQGRGEKLFF
size: -; V: TRBV4-1; length: 15; J: TRBJ2-7; D: TRBD2; DNA: TGCGCCAGCAGCCAGGGACTAGCGGGGGGGTACGAGCAGTACTTC; CDR3: CASSQGLAGGYEQYF
size: once; V: TRBV13; length: 13; J: TRBJ2-7; D: -; DNA: TGTGCCAGCAGCTTAGGCAGGTTTAGCGAGCAGTACTTC; CDR3: CASSLGRFSEQYF
size: -; V: TRBV9; length: 15; J: TRBJ1-1; D: TRBD1; DNA: TGTGCCAGCAGCGTAGGGAGGGACAGTAACACTGAAGCTTTCTTT; CDR3: CASSVGRDSNTEAFF
size: -; V: TRBV4-1; length: 15; J: TRBJ1-3; D: TRBD1; DNA: TGCGCCAGCAGCGGTCCGGGACAGGAGGGAAACACCATATATTTT; CDR3: CASSGPGQEGNTIYF
size: -; V: TRBV9; length: 18; J: TRBJ2-5; D: -; DNA: TGTGCCAGCAGCGTCTCCACGGCCGGAACTGAACCCTGGGGGACCCAGTACTTC; CDR3: CASSVSTAGTEPWGTQYF
size: -; V: TRBV9; length: 13; J: TRBJ2-1; D: -; DNA: TGTGCCAGCAGCGTAGGACCGTACAATGAGCAGTTCTTC; CDR3: CASSVGPYNEQFF
size: -; V: TRBV7-8; length: 14; J: TRBJ2-7; D: TRBD2; DNA: TGTGCCAGCACCCCAAACGGGGGGGGCTACGAGCAGTACTTC; CDR3: CASTPNGGGYEQYF
size: -; V: TRBV9; length: 14; J: TRBJ1-1; D: -; DNA: TGTGCCAGCAGCGTAGCTAGGTGGGGCACTGAAGCTTTCTTT; CDR3: CASSVARWGTEAFF
size: -; V: TRBV4-1; length: 15; J: TRBJ1-6; D: TRBD1; DNA: TGCGCCAGCAGCCAACAGGGGGCGGATAATTCACCCCTCCACTTT; CDR3: CASSQQGADNSPLHF
size: -; V: TRBV4-3; length: 13; J: TRBJ1-1; D: TRBD1; DNA: TGCGCCAGCAGCCGAATACAGGGGTCTGAAGCTTTCTTT; CDR3: CASSRIQGSEAFF
size: -; V: TRBV4-1; length: 14; J: TRBJ2-7; D: -; DNA: TGCGCCAGCAGCCGGACTGAGAGCTCCTACGAGCAGTACTTC; CDR3: CASSRTESSYEQYF
size: once; V: TRBV9; length: 18; J: TRBJ2-1; D: TRBD2; DNA: TGTGCCAGCAGCGTAGGGCTAGCGGGGGGGCCCCCCTACAATGAGCAGTTCTTC; CDR3: CASSVGLAGGPPYNEQFF
size: -; V: TRBV11-2; length: 13; J: TRBJ2-7; D: -; DNA: TGTGCCAGCAGCTTAGGTCAGAGCTACGAGCAGTACTTC; CDR3: CASSLGQSYEQYF
size: -; V: TRBV29-1; length: 12; J: TRBJ1-1; D: -; DNA: TGCAGCGTTGCAGGGAGGGTCTCTGAAGCTTTCTTT; CDR3: CSVAGRVSEAFF
size: -; V: TRBV9; length: 16; J: TRBJ2-2; D: TRBD2; DNA: TGTGCCAGCAGCGGTCCCCGGGGGGGCGGGACCGGGGAGCTGTTTTTT; CDR3: CASSGPRGGGTGELFF
size: -; V: TRBV7-9; length: 15; J: TRBJ1-3; D: -; DNA: TGTGCCAGCGGCCATGGTATACCGGGGGAAAACACCATATATTTT; CDR3: CASGHGIPGENTIYF
size: -; V: TRBV29-1; length: 14; J: TRBJ2-1; D: TRBD1; DNA: TGCAGCGTTGCGGGGACAGGGGGTTGGGATGAGCAGTTCTTC; CDR3: CSVAGTGGWDEQFF
size: -; V: TRBV9; length: 15; J: TRBJ2-1; D: TRBD2; DNA: TGTGCCAGCAGCGCCCCCGGGACTAGCGGGGGGGCCGGGTTCTTC; CDR3: CASSAPGTSGGAGFF
size: -; V: TRBV15; length: 15; J: TRBJ2-3; D: -; DNA: TGTGCCACCAGCACCCTAGTCTCTGATCCAGATACGCAGTATTTT; CDR3: CATSTLVSDPDTQYF
size: -; V: TRBV7-8; length: 13; J: TRBJ1-2; D: -; DNA: TGTGCCAGCAGCTTAAACCAGGGGTATGGCTACACCTTC; CDR3: CASSLNQGYGYTF
size: once; V: TRBV7-8; length: 13; J: TRBJ1-1; D: -; DNA: TGTGCCAGCGACGGATTGTTGGGCACTGAAGCTTTCTTT; CDR3: CASDGLLGTEAFF
size: -; V: TRBV13; length: 13; J: TRBJ1-2; D: -; DNA: TGTGCCAGCCGCGGGGGCGCTTTTTTTGGCTACACCTTC; CDR3: CASRGGAFFGYTF
size: -; V: TRBV11-1; length: 16; J: TRBJ2-2; D: TRBD1; DNA: TGTGCCAGCAGATTCCCGGGACAGGGGTTGTCCGGGGAGCTGTTTTTT; CDR3: CASRFPGQGLSGELFF
size: -; V: TRBV6-5; length: 13; J: TRBJ2-2; D: -; DNA: TGTGCCAGCAGTCAAGGCGAGACCGGGGAGCTGTTTTTT; CDR3: CASSQGETGELFF
size: -; V: TRBV30; length: 13; J: TRBJ2-7; D: TRBD1; DNA: TGTGCCTGGATGGGACAGGGGGCATACGAGCAGTACTTC; CDR3: CAWMGQGAYEQYF
size: -; V: TRBV7-9; length: 15; J: TRBJ2-7; D: -; DNA: TGTGCCAGCAGCTTAGTTGGGTCCCCTCCCTACGAGCAGTACTTC; CDR3: CASSLVGSPPYEQYF
size: -; V: TRBV4-2; length: 13; J: TRBJ1-2; D: -; DNA: TGTGCCAGCAGCCTAGACTCGGGGCCTGGCTACACCTTC; CDR3: CASSLDSGPGYTF
size: few; V: TRBV9; length: 14; J: TRBJ1-2; D: TRBD1; DNA: TGTGCCAGCAGCGCAGAAGGGACAGCCTATGGCTACACCTTC; CDR3: CASSAEGTAYGYTF
size: once; V: TRBV7-9; length: 15; J: TRBJ2-5; D: TRBD2; DNA: TGTGCCAGCAGCCCCCGGGAGGCCACCCCGGAGACCCAGTACTTC; CDR3: CASSPREATPETQYF
size: -; V: TRBV15; length: 14; J: TRBJ2-7; D: TRBD1; DNA: TGTGCCACCAGCAGAGGAGGGGGCAGGGGCGAGCAGTACTTC; CDR3: CATSRGGGRGEQYF
size: -; V: TRBV27; length: 17; J: TRBJ2-1; D: TRBD2; DNA: TGTGCCAGCAGTAGACTTCCCGGGACTAGCGGGGGATTTGAGCAGTTCTTC; CDR3: CASSRLPGTSGGFEQFF
size: -; V: TRBV30; length: 12; J: TRBJ1-2; D: -; DNA: TGTGCCGCACGGCTAGAGTCCTATGGCTACACCTTC; CDR3: CAARLESYGYTF
size: -; V: TRBV9; length: 10; J: TRBJ1-2; D: -; DNA: TGTGCCAGCTCAGGGCATGGCTACACCTTC; CDR3: CASSGHGYTF
size: once; V: TRBV27; length: 17; J: TRBJ2-1; D: TRBD2; DNA: TGTGCCAGCAGTTCGCGGACTAGCGGGCTCGGATGGATTGAGCAGTTCTTC; CDR3: CASSSRTSGLGWIEQFF
size: -; V: TRBV28; length: 12; J: TRBJ1-5; D: -; DNA: TGTGCCAGCAGTGCCACAGGACAGCCCCAGCATTTT; CDR3: CASSATGQPQHF
size: -; V: TRBV30; length: 15; J: TRBJ2-7; D: TRBD1; DNA: TGTGCCTCCCACTCTGAGGACAGGGGGCCCTACGAGCAGTACTTC; CDR3: CASHSEDRGPYEQYF
size: -; V: TRBV6-4; length: 14; J: TRBJ2-2; D: -; DNA: TGTGCCAGCAGCGCGCGGGATCTCACCGGGGAGCTGTTTTTT; CDR3: CASSARDLTGELFF
size: -; V: TRBV7-9; length: 15; J: TRBJ2-7; D: TRBD1; DNA: TGTGCCAGCAGCCCACCGGGACAGAGCTCCTACGAGCAGTACTTC; CDR3: CASSPPGQSSYEQYF
size: few; V: TRBV9; length: 15; J: TRBJ1-5; D: TRBD1; DNA: TGTGCCAGCAGCGCCGGGACAGTGGGCAATCAGCCCCAGCATTTT; CDR3: CASSAGTVGNQPQHF
size: once; V: TRBV2; length: 11; J: TRBJ2-7; D: -; DNA: TGTGCCAGCAGTTTCTCCTACGAGCAGTACTTC; CDR3: CASSFSYEQYF
size: -; V: TRBV13; length: 13; J: TRBJ1-2; D: TRBD1; DNA: TGTGCCAGCAGTCGACAGGGGGACTATGGCTACACCTTC; CDR3: CASSRQGDYGYTF
size: -; V: TRBV6-4; length: 14; J: TRBJ1-2; D: -; DNA: TGTGCCAGCAGTGGAGGGGAGGGGAGCTATGGCTACACCTTC; CDR3: CASSGGEGSYGYTF
size: -; V: TRBV6-1; length: 14; J: TRBJ2-3; D: -; DNA: TGTGCCAGCAGTGACCTGAGTAGCACAGATACGCAGTATTTT; CDR3: CASSDLSSTDTQYF
size: -; V: TRBV9; length: 13; J: TRBJ2-7; D: -; DNA: TGTGCCAGCAGCGTAGAGTCTAGCTACGAGCAGTACTTC; CDR3: CASSVESSYEQYF
size: -; V: TRBV4-3; length: 16; J: TRBJ1-5; D: TRBD1; DNA: TGCGCCAGCAGCCAAGATAGGGGGCTTAGCAATCAGCCCCAGCATTTT; CDR3: CASSQDRGLSNQPQHF
size: -; V: TRBV6-6; length: 14; J: TRBJ2-5; D: TRBD2; DNA: TGTGCCAGCAGTATACGGGGGGGGCCAGAGACCCAGTACTTC; CDR3: CASSIRGGPETQYF
size: -; V: TRBV19; length: 16; J: TRBJ1-5; D: -; DNA: TGTGCCAGTAGTATAGGGGCAGCGTACATCAATCAGCCCCAGCATTTT; CDR3: CASSIGAAYINQPQHF
size: -; V: TRBV7-9; length: 15; J: TRBJ2-7; D: -; DNA: TGTGCCAGCAGTTTAAACACCGGGGTGAGCGACGAGCAGTACTTC; CDR3: CASSLNTGVSDEQYF